The sequence of this T cell receptor beta chain was determined in a study of regulatory T cells in long-lasting Graves disease. Study overall: Over 5 years of antithyroid drugs with positive TSH receptor antibodies was taken to mean persistent Graves' disease.

Germline lookup yields CDR1 SNHLY and CDR2 FYNNEI. The CDR3 runs to 17 residues. V was trimmed by 7 bases and J by 0 bases, leaving 18 bases between them. As for time point: persistent/refractory GD, antithyroid drugs over 5 years with positive TRAb. PBMC RNA served as the TCR library source. Tubes containing EDTA received roughly 10 milliliters of drawn peripheral blood. CDR3 regions were amplified by Arm-PCR using iRepertoire HTBI primers to build TCR beta libraries. TCRdb recomputed calls from the multiplex PCR reads with MiXCR, one row per CDR3 protein. The sample carries about 400,000 distinct CDR3 sequences, 20% recorded once. Note on this clonotype: Its antigen is not known.

Findings and caveats of the study: The work looked only at peripheral blood and did not look at thyroid tissue. More public clonotypes were shared by persistent patients (around 2,600) than by new patients (under 1,000).

The rearrangement uses TRBV2 and TRBJ1-4; no firm D call. The receptor was isolated from a female donor with Graves disease. Here the sequenced sample was peripheral blood mononuclear cells (PBMCs), taken when the disease was refractory, from a patient treated with antithyroid drugs. The CDR3 here is CASIGRGSGATNEKLFF. The DNA for the CDR3 is TGTGCCAGCATAGGGCGAGGGAGCGGAGCAACTAATGAAAAACTGTTTTTT.